Each of the 8 T cell receptor beta chains below was sequenced from the same sample in a study of OX40 agonist ivuxolimab in advanced cancers. Sequencing was performed with immunoSEQ multiplex PCR; in TCRdb, only in-frame clones are kept and a portion is missing. The sample lists roughly 60,000 clones, approximately 84% seen once, with 4.7% in the top ten. Specimen: CD4+ or CD8+ T cells sorted from blood, collected in a trial of the OX40 agonist ivuxolimab. Receptor source: an adult with an advanced solid tumor such as melanoma, head and neck, liver or kidney cancer.

The gene calls are TRBV6-6 and TRBJ2-1; D possibly corresponds to TRBD2 (5 bases). Germline lookup yields CDR1 MNHNY and CDR2 SVGAGI (reference sequence). The ends were cut back, 2 bases at V and 3 bases at J, with 14 bases in the middle. This CDR3 is 16 amino acids long. The DNA for the CDR3 is TGTGCCAGCAGTTACGTTTCAGTCCGGGGCTACAATGAGCAGTTCTTC. Protein product: CASSYVSVRGYNEQFF.

This clone was recorded only once. This chain uses TRBV5-6 with TRBJ2-7, with 7 bases lining up with TRBD1. Trimming at V came to 4 bases and at J to 5 bases, leaving 12 bases not matched to a gene. The CDR3 runs to 15 residues. The germline V gene has CDR1 SGHDT and CDR2 YYEEEE. The CDR3, as DNA: TGTGCCAGCAGCAATACAGGGGCCCTGGTGGACGAGCAGTACTTC. Translating gives CASSNTGALVDEQYF.

The chain employs TRBV6-5 and TRBJ2-7; TRBD2 is a possible D gene (5 bases). The germline gives CDR1 MNHEY, CDR2 SVGAGI. This CDR3 has 13 amino acids. Trimming stripped 6 bases from V and 2 bases from J, with 11 bases between. The CDR3 coding sequence is TGTGCCAGCAGGGAGGCCAGTACCTACGAGCAGTACTTC. Translation: CASREASTYEQYF.

The chain joins TRBV5-1 to TRBJ2-7; TRBD1 agrees at 7 bases. Germline V gene data show CDR1 as SGHRS and CDR2 as YFSETQ. Trimming took 1 base from V and 2 from J; bases not matched to a gene: 9. This CDR3 is built from 16 residues. The CDR3 DNA reads as TGCGCCAGCAGCTTGACCTCCGGGACAGCAACCTACGAGCAGTACTTC. Amino acids: CASSLTSGTATYEQYF.

The rearrangement joins TRBV5-8 to TRBJ2-2; unclear D gene. Germline CDR1 is SGHTS and CDR2 is YDEGEE. The length of the CDR3 is 14 residues. V lost 0 bases and J lost 6, with 9 bases in between. The CDR3 loop is CASSLGGSPGELFF. Written as DNA, the CDR3 is TGTGCCAGCAGCTTGGGAGGTAGCCCCGGGGAGCTGTTTTTT. Together with reference TRBV5-8 and TRBJ2-2, the CDR3 gives the full variable domain: EAGVTQSPTHLIKTRGQQATLRCSPISGHTSVYWYQQALGLGLQFLLWYDEGEERNRGNFPPRFSGRQFPNYSSELNVNALELEDSALYLCASSLGGSPGELFFGEGSRLTVL.

The CDR3 protein is CASSLRLANDNEQFF. In nucleotides, the CDR3 is TGCGCCAGCAGCTTGCGACTAGCGAACGACAATGAGCAGTTCTTC. The rearrangement uses TRBV5-1 and TRBJ2-1; 8 bases are shared with TRBD2. V trimming: 1 base; J trimming: 5 bases; junction bases outside the gene matches: 5. This CDR3 is 15 amino acids long. Germline values: CDR1 SGHRS, CDR2 YFSETQ.

The rearrangement joins TRBV11-3 to TRBJ2-1; 9 bases fit TRBD2. CDR1 and CDR2 from the germline V gene are SGHNT and YENEEA. This CDR3 is 16 amino acids long. Trimming removed 4 bases from V and 2 bases from J; junction bases left unmatched: 6. CDR3 loop: CASSSIAGETYNEQFF. CDR3 in DNA: TGTGCCAGCAGCTCAATAGCGGGAGAAACCTACAATGAGCAGTTCTTC.

The gene calls are TRBV7-2 and TRBJ2-5; maybe TRBD2 (6 bases). Germline V gene data show CDR1 as SGHTA and CDR2 as FQGNSA. The CDR3 consists of 14 residues. Trimming removed 1 base from V and 4 bases from J, with 10 bases in between. CDR3 sequence (DNA): TGTGCCAGCAGCTTAGAGGGACTCGGAGAGACCCAGTACTTC. Encoded protein: CASSLEGLGETQYF.